This TCR beta chain was recovered during a study of OX40 agonist ivuxolimab in advanced cancers. Across the study: Patients' therapy was ivuxolimab, an antibody that acts as an agonist of OX40 (CD134). Findings and limits, study-wide: Researchers did not determine the expanded peripheral T cells' antigen specificity. Expanded clones belonging to CD8+ T cells outnumbered, on average, those of CD4+.

The investigators sampled blood at baseline, at cycle 4 day 1, and at cycle 7 day 1. Only in-frame clones appear in the TCRdb table, and some are missing; sequencing was by immunoSEQ multiplex PCR. The table has 40,000 or so clones, 86% seen once. The V end lost 0 bases, the J end lost 7 bases, and 13 bases lay between the germline ends. CDR3 length equals 14 residues. The germline V gene has CDR1 LGHNA and CDR2 YSLEER. On this clone: Its antigen is unknown.

This TCR derives from an adult with an advanced solid tumor such as melanoma, head and neck, liver or kidney cancer. The chain recombines TRBV4-3 with TRBJ2-7, with D perhaps matching TRBD1 (7 bases). The sample in question was CD4+ or CD8+ T cells sorted from blood, obtained in a trial of the OX40 agonist ivuxolimab. The DNA of the CDR3 is TGCGCCAGCAGCCAAGATGGAGGGGGCTGGGAGCAGTACTTC. It specifies CASSQDGGGWEQYF.